This T cell receptor beta chain was captured in a study of OX40 agonist ivuxolimab in advanced cancers. Whole-study results and caveats: Low normalized T-cell clonal expansion was additionally recorded for some nonresponders.

Remarks on this clone: The antigen is undetermined.

The CDR3 is 11 residues long. Germline lookup yields CDR1 SGHTA and CDR2 FQGNSA. Deletions cut 4 bases from V and 5 bases from J, with 2 bases between. Sequencing was performed with immunoSEQ multiplex PCR; in TCRdb, only in-frame clones are kept and a portion is missing. The sample carries approximately 70,000 clones, around 89% recorded once. The sample consisted of CD4+ or CD8+ T cells sorted from blood, taken in a trial of the OX40 agonist ivuxolimab. The rearrangement joins TRBV7-2 to TRBJ2-2, with D uncertain. The sequence derives from an adult with an advanced solid tumor such as melanoma, head and neck, liver or kidney cancer. The CDR3 sequence: CASSSTGELFF. The CDR3, as DNA: TGTGCCAGCAGCTCAACCGGGGAGCTGTTTTTT. The variable domain in full, completed from reference TRBV7-2 and TRBJ2-2, reads GAGVSQSPSNKVTEKGKDVELRCDPISGHTALYWYRQSLGQGLEFLIYFQGNSAPDKSGLPSDRFSAERTGGSVSTLTIQRTQQEDSAVYLCASSSTGELFFGEGSRLTVL.